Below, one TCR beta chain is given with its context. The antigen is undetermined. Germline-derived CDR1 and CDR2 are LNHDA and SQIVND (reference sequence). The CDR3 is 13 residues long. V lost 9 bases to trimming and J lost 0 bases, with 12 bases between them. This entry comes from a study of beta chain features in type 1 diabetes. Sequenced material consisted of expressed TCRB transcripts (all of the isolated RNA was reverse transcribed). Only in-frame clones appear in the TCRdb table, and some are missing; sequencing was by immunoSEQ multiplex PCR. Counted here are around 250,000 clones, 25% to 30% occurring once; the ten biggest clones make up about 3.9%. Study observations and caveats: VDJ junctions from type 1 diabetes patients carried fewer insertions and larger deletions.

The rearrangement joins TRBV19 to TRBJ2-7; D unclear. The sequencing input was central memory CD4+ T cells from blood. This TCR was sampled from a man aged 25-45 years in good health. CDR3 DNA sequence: TGTGCCAGCTCCCGCGGTAGCTCCTACGAGCAGTACTTC. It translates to CASSRGSSYEQYF. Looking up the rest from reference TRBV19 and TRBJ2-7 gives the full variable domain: DGGITQSPKYLFRKEGQNVTLSCEQNLNHDAMYWYRQDPGQGLRLIYYSQIVNDFQKGDIAEGYSVSREKKESFPLTVTSAQKNPTAFYLCASSRGSSYEQYFGPGTRLTVT.